The text below deals with one TCR beta chain. Its antigen is still unknown. The sample contains more than one DNA sequence encoding this CDR3. The germline V gene has CDR1 SNHLY and CDR2 FYNNEI. The germline V and J ends were trimmed by 6 bases and 3 bases, with 6 bases remaining between them. The CDR3 runs to 11 residues. Over several immunoSEQ plates, each subset's genomic DNA was distributed in even portions. This table comes from immunoSEQ multiplex PCR, and its TCRdb copy is limited to in-frame clones, with some not included. The table lists some 2.4 million clones, roughly 93% of them singletons, with roughly 0.39% in the top ten. These data originate in a study of shared clonotypes between healthy human individuals. Study-level results: Represented diversity (both genetic and exposure-history) was limited by the small number of donors. A handful of donors shared about 4.8% of their naive CD4 clonotypes.

This TCR was sampled from a man between 18 and 35 years old in good health. Some clones in this sample may be carry-over from other donors' samples. The V gene is TRBV2, the J gene TRBJ2-7; D not resolved. The sample comprised naive CD4+ T cells from PBMCs. The subset is: CD45RA+ positively selected. For the CDR3, the DNA is TGTGCCAGCAGCCCCAGCTACGAGCAGTACTTC. This encodes CASSPSYEQYF. The whole variable domain, remainder taken from reference TRBV2 and TRBJ2-7, is EPEVTQTPSHQVTQMGQEVILRCVPISNHLYFYWYRQILGQKVEFLVSFYNNEISEKSEIFDDQFSVERPDGSNFTLKIRSTKLEDSAMYFCASSPSYEQYFGPGTRLTVT.